This T cell receptor (beta chain) originates from a study of PD-L1 blockade in urothelial cancer. The CDR3 consists of 15 residues. Germline CDR1 reads SGDLS; CDR2 reads YYNGEE. J lost 9 bases, V lost 0 bases, and 7 bases had no gene match. Patients presented with locally advanced or metastatic urothelial carcinoma. The table came from immunoSEQ multiplex PCR; TCRdb's copy has only in-frame clones and leaves some out. This sample has approximately 100,000 clones, with approximately 86% found just once. Remarks on this clone: What it binds is not known.

Study-wide findings and caveats: Pretreatment blood TCR clonality under the median forecast improved survival.

The sample consisted of PBMCs, taken around atezolizumab (anti-PD-L1) treatment. This rearrangement joins TRBV9 to TRBJ2-1; 9 bases align to TRBD1. The sequence derives from a middle-aged man with urothelial cancer. The CDR3, as DNA: TGTGCCAGCAGCGTAGAGGGGACAGGGAGGGGTGAGCAGTTCTTC. Residues: CASSVEGTGRGEQFF.